The next 8 T cell receptor beta chains were all read from a single sample in a study of naive and memory T cell subsets. The study's findings and limits: A few larger clonotypes appeared in naive repertoires, especially CD8, possibly memory cells re-expressing CD45RA.

No cognate antigen is known for these TCRs. An equimolar mix of two oligonucleotides served as the beta constant-region primer for TRBC1 and TRBC2. Nested alpha and beta constant-region primers with the SP2 primer drove four PCR rounds on ligated cDNA. TCRdb fed the UMI-ligation and nested PCR reads into MiXCR, producing one record per CDR3 protein. Of over 110,000 distinct CDR3 sequences in the sample, approximately 20% are singletons; the top ten hold about 0.57%. Sequencing was performed on naive CD8+ T cells from blood. The receptor source for this set is a human donor in good health.

This chain links TRBV27 with TRBJ2-1; D is uncertain. The germline gives CDR1 MNHEY, CDR2 SMNVEV (reference sequence). The V end lost 4 bases, the J end lost 3 bases, and 16 bases lay between the germline ends. There are 16 residues in the CDR3. The CDR3 region is CASSSDPVGIYNEQFF. DNA for the CDR3: TGTGCCAGCAGTTCCGACCCTGTGGGTATCTACAATGAGCAGTTCTTC.

The rearrangement links TRBV9 to TRBJ2-2; perhaps TRBD1 as D (6 bases). Germline assignment: CDR1 SGDLS and CDR2 YYNGEE. The CDR3 covers 16 residues. V lost 4 bases to trimming and J lost 3 bases, with 16 bases between them. This chain's CDR3 is CASSTRLKGDTGELFF. In nucleotides, the CDR3 is TGTGCCAGCAGCACCCGATTAAAGGGGGACACCGGGGAGCTGTTTTTT.

This clonotype has just a few counts. The chain uses TRBV19 and TRBJ2-5, with a possible D match to TRBD1 (5 bases). Trimming took 5 bases from V and 1 from J, leaving 17 bases between them. Germline values: CDR1 LNHDA, CDR2 SQIVND (reference sequence). This CDR3 has 16 amino acids. DNA of the CDR3: TGTGCCAGTAGTCTCAGACAGACGAGACCCCAAGAGACCCAGTACTTC. Its translation is CASSLRQTRPQETQYF.

The chain links TRBV10-3 to TRBJ2-7; D is unresolved. The CDR3 runs to 13 residues. Germline CDR1 ENHRY, CDR2 SYGVKD. V was pared by 2 bases and J by 2 bases, with 7 bases between. CDR3 bases: TGTGCCATCAGTGAGGACCGACCCTACGAGCAGTACTTC. Encoded protein: CAISEDRPYEQYF.

The rearrangement links TRBV29-1 to TRBJ2-7, with 12 bases fitting TRBD1. Germline loops: CDR1 SQVTM, CDR2 ANQGSEA. J was trimmed by 7 bases and V by 6 bases; bases with no gene match: 4. The CDR3 is made up of 12 amino acids. CDR3 coding DNA: TGCAGCGTGGGACAGGGGGCGGTTGAGCAGTACTTC. Translation gives CSVGQGAVEQYF.

V gene TRBV28 combines with J gene TRBJ2-5; 16 positions match TRBD2. Germline CDR1 reads MDHEN; CDR2 reads SYDVKM. The V segment lost 7 bases and the J segment 5 bases; nucleotides outside the gene matches: 7. The CDR3 contains 16 residues. The CDR3 coding sequence is TGTGCCAGCAACCCGGGACTAGCGGGAGGGGCGGAGACCCAGTACTTC. It yields the protein CASNPGLAGGAETQYF.

The chain has TRBV2 and TRBJ2-1; 9 bases map to TRBD2. The germline gives CDR1 SNHLY, CDR2 FYNNEI. With V trimmed by 3 bases and J by 4 bases, 4 bases remained unmatched. The CDR3 is 15 residues long. The CDR3 DNA reads as TGTGCCAGCAGTGACGAGGCGGGAGGGTACAATGAGCAGTTCTTC. Its protein product is CASSDEAGGYNEQFF.

This chain joins TRBV28 and TRBJ1-1; possibly TRBD1 for D (5 bases). The CDR3 is 14 residues long. Trimming cost V 6 bases and J 2 bases, with 13 bases left between them. Germline loops: CDR1 MDHEN, CDR2 SYDVKM. The CDR3 bases are TGTGCCAGCAGGGACTCGACAGACAACACTGAAGCTTTCTTT. This codes for CASRDSTDNTEAFF.